Below are 11 T cell receptor beta chains sequenced from a single sample in a study of long-term antiretroviral therapy in people with HIV. Investigators performed immunoSEQ version v3.0 at survey level. TCRdb's table, derived via immunoSEQ multiplex PCR, lists solely in-frame clones and lacks some. The profile shows some 17,000 clones, around 79% of them singletons. This specimen was unsorted PBMCs, taken at the start of antiretroviral therapy. The receptors were sampled from a man aged 25 to 40 with HIV.

The chain combines TRBV19 with TRBJ2-5; the match to TRBD1 covers 8 bases. CDR1 and CDR2 from the germline V gene are LNHDA and SQIVND (reference sequence). The CDR3 length is 14 residues. Losses at the gene ends were 3 bases for V and 2 bases for J; bases not matched to a gene: 2. Here the CDR3 reads CASSMRDRQETQYF. In nucleotides, the CDR3 is TGTGCCAGTAGTATGAGGGACAGGCAAGAGACCCAGTACTTC.

The chain joins TRBV6-1 to TRBJ2-3; 10 nucleotides align to TRBD2. Germline lookup yields CDR1 MNHNS and CDR2 SASEGT. J gave up 4 bases and V 8 bases, and 9 bases lay outside the gene matches. The CDR3 extends over 15 amino acids. CDR3 in DNA: TGTGCCAGCGACGGTTCTAGCGGGAGCCCAGATACGCAGTATTTT. This codes for CASDGSSGSPDTQYF.

The rearrangement joins TRBV10-2 to TRBJ1-1; D might be TRBD1 (6 bases). Germline V CDR1 and CDR2: WSHSY, SAAADI. The CDR3 loop spans 13 amino acids. Trimming pared 6 bases from V and 3 bases from J, leaving 11 bases between. The CDR3 is CASSETGYTEAFF. CDR3 nucleotide sequence: TGCGCCAGCAGCGAGACAGGCTACACTGAAGCTTTCTTT.

Relative to its sample, this clone is medium-sized (0.01 to 0.1%). The chain combines TRBV29-1 with TRBJ1-2, with D perhaps matching TRBD1 (6 bases). CDR3 length: 13 residues. The germline V gene has CDR1 SQVTM and CDR2 ANQGSEA. V was clipped by 5 bases and J by 4 bases, with 14 bases between them. The CDR3 spells CSVMRQESYGYTF. Written as DNA, the CDR3 is TGCAGCGTTATGAGACAGGAGTCCTATGGCTACACCTTC.

V usage is TRBV4-3 and J usage is TRBJ2-4; D ambiguous. The V and J ends lost 0 bases and 8 bases respectively, with 8 bases between them. The CDR3 spans 13 residues. The germline V gene encodes CDR1 LGHNA and CDR2 YSLEER. The CDR3 DNA sequence: TGCGCCAGCAGCCAAGAGGGCTCGGACATTCAGTACTTC. The encoded protein is CASSQEGSDIQYF.

The rearrangement joins TRBV10-1 to TRBJ1-1; a possible D gene is TRBD1 (6 bases). Germline V gene data show CDR1 as WNHNN and CDR2 as SYGVQD (reference sequence). The CDR3 is 15 residues long. V lost 7 bases and J lost 0, with 15 bases in between. This CDR3 reads CASNCQGYMNTEAFF. As DNA, the CDR3 is TGCGCCAGCAATTGCCAGGGGTACATGAACACTGAAGCTTTCTTT.

Of note for this clone: Different DNA sequences within this sample yield the same CDR3. The chain combines TRBV2 with TRBJ1-1, with unresolved D. V was pared by 6 bases and J by 0 bases, with 8 bases between. The CDR3 covers 13 residues. Per the germline V gene, CDR1 is SNHLY and CDR2 is FYNNEI. The chain's CDR3 is CASREALNTEAFF. CDR3 bases: TGTGCCAGCAGGGAGGCTCTGAACACTGAAGCTTTCTTT.

J is TRBJ2-1 and V is TRBV28, with unresolved D. The CDR3 sequence is 15 residues long. Germline loops: CDR1 MDHEN, CDR2 SYDVKM. Trimming pared 5 bases from V and 1 base from J, leaving 12 bases between. CDR3 coding DNA: TGTGCCAGCAGTCTACGTCCGAGTTCCTACAATGAGCAGTTCTTC. Translation: CASSLRPSSYNEQFF.

This clone was detected a few times. The rearrangement joins TRBV6-5 to TRBJ1-2; 7 bases agree with TRBD1. Losses at the gene ends were 3 bases for V and 6 bases for J; bases not matched to a gene: 7. The CDR3 length is 14 residues. Germline lookup yields CDR1 MNHEY and CDR2 SVGAGI. The CDR3 DNA is TGTGCCAGCAGTTATGTACAGGGGATGGATGGCTACACCTTC. Translating gives CASSYVQGMDGYTF.

A few counts support this clone. The J gene is TRBJ1-5, the V gene TRBV19; weak D call: TRBD1 (5 bases). V was trimmed by 5 bases and J by 0 bases, leaving 11 bases between them. The germline CDR1 and CDR2 sequences are LNHDA and SQIVND (reference sequence). There are 15 residues in the CDR3. The CDR3 is CASSGGSYSNQPQHF. The CDR3 nucleotides read TGTGCCAGTAGTGGGGGGAGCTATAGCAATCAGCCCCAGCATTTT.

The V gene is TRBV6-6, the J gene TRBJ2-3; possible D gene TRBD2, 7 bases. CDR3 length: 15 residues. Trimming pared 2 bases from V and 2 bases from J, leaving 11 bases between. Germline loops: CDR1 MNHNY, CDR2 SVGAGI (reference sequence). CDR3 region: CASSYRGGATDTQYF. In DNA form, the CDR3 reads TGTGCCAGCAGTTACAGGGGGGGCGCCACAGATACGCAGTATTTT.